This T cell receptor beta chain came from a study of shared clonotypes between healthy human individuals. From germline, CDR1 is ENHRY and CDR2 SYGVKD. This CDR3 has 11 residues. V shed 11 bases and J 4 bases; nucleotides not matched to a gene: 1. Sequencing was performed with immunoSEQ multiplex PCR; in TCRdb, only in-frame clones are kept and a portion is missing. The repertoire holds 1,500,000 or so clones, with around 95% as singletons. This chain connects TRBV10-3 to TRBJ2-1; 8 nucleotides line up with TRBD2. Sequencing input: naive CD4+ T cells sorted from blood. As for subset: CD45RA+ positively selected. This receptor was obtained from a man in his thirties or forties in good health. The CDR3 reads CAVAGYNEQFF. Written as DNA, the CDR3 is TGTGCCGTAGCGGGGTACAATGAGCAGTTCTTC.